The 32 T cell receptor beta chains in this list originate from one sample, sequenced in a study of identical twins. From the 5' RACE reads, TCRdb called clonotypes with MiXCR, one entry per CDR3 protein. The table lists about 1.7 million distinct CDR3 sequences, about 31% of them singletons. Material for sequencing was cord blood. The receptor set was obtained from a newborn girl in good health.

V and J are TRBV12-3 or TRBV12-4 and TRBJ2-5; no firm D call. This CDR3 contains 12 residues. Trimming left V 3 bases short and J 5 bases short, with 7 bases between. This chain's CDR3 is CASSFIAETQYF. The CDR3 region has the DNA TGTGCCAGCAGTTTTATTGCGGAGACCCAGTACTTC.

For the CDR3, the DNA is TGTGCCAGCACTAGGTCCCAGGGTGGCGATCAGCCCCAGCATTTT. Translated, it gives CASTRSQGGDQPQHF. The J gene is TRBJ1-5, the V gene TRBV6-1, with D perhaps matching TRBD1 (5 bases). V was cut by 7 bases and J by 5 bases, with 18 bases left in between. Germline lookup yields CDR1 MNHNS and CDR2 SASEGT. CDR3 length: 15 amino acids.

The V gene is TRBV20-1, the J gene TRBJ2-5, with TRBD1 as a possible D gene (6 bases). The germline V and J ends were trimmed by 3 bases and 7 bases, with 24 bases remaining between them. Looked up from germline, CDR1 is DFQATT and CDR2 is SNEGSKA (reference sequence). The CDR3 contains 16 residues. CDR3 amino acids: CSASPLFQGKKRTQYF. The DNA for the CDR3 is TGCAGTGCTAGCCCCCTCTTTCAGGGGAAGAAGAGGACCCAGTACTTC.

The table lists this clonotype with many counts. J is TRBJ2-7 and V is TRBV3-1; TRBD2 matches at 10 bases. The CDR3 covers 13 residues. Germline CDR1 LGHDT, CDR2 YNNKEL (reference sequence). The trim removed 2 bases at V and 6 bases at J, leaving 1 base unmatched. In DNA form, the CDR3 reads TGTGCCAGCAGCCAAAGGACTAGCGGCGAGCAGTACTTC. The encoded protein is CASSQRTSGEQYF.

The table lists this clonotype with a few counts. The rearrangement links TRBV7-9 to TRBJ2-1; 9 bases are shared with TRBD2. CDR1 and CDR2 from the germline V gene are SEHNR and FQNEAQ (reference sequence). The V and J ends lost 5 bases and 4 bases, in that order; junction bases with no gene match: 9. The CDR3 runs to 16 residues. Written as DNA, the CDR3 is TGTGCCAGCAGCGGGGAGGTGGGACTAGCATACAATGAGCAGTTCTTC. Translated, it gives CASSGEVGLAYNEQFF. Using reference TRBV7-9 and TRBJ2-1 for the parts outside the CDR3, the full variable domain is DTGVSQNPRHKITKRGQNVTFRCDPISEHNRLYWYRQTLGQGPEFLTYFQNEAQLEKSRLLSDRFSAERPKGSFSTLEIQRTEQGDSAMYLCASSGEVGLAYNEQFFGPGTRLTVL.

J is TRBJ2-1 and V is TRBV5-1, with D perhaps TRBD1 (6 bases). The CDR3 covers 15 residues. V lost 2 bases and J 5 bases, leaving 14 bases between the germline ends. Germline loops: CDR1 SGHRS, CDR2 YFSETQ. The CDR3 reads CASSFRIPGDNEQFF. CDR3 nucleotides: TGCGCCAGCAGCTTCAGGATCCCAGGGGACAATGAGCAGTTCTTC.

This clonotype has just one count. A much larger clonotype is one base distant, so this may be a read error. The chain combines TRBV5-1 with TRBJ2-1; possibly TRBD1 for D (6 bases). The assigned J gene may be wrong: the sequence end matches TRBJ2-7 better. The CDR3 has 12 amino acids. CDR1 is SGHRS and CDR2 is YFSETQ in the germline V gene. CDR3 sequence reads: CTSRRQDYEQYF. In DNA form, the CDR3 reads TGCACCAGCAGACGACAGGACTACGAGCAGTACTTC.

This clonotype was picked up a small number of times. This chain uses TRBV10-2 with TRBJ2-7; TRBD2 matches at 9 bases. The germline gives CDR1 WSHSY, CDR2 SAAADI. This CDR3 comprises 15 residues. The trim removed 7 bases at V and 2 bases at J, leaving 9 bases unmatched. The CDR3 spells CASTGLAGSPYEQYF. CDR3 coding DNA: TGCGCCAGCACCGGTCTAGCGGGGAGCCCCTACGAGCAGTACTTC.

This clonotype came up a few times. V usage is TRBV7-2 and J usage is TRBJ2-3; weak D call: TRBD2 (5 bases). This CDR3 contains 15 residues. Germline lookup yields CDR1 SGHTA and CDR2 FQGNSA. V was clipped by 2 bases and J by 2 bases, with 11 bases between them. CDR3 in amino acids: CASSLSGLDTDTQYF. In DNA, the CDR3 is TGTGCCAGCAGCTTATCTGGACTCGACACAGATACGCAGTATTTT.

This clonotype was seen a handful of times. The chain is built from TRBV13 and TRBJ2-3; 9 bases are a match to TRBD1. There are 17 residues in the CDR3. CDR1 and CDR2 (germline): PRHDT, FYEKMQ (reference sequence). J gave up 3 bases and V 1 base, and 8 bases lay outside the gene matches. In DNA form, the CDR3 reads TGTGCCAGCAGCTTAGTGTGGGGACAGGGAAGAACAGATACGCAGTATTTT. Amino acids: CASSLVWGQGRTDTQYF.

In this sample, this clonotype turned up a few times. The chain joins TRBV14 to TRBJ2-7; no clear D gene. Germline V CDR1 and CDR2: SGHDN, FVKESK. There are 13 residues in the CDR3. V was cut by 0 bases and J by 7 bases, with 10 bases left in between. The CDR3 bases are TGTGCCAGCAGCCAAGATCTATTCCGGGAGCAGTACTTC. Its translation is CASSQDLFREQYF.

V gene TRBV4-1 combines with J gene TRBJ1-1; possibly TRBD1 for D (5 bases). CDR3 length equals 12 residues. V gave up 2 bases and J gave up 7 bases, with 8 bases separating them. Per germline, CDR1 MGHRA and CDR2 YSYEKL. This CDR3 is CASSQRDSEAFF. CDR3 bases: TGCGCCAGCAGCCAAAGAGACAGTGAAGCTTTCTTT.

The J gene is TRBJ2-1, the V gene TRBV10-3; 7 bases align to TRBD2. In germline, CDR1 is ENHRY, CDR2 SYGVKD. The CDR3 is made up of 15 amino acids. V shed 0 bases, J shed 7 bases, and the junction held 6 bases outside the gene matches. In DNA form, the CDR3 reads TGTGCCATCAGTGAGTCCGGGACTATCATAAATGAGCAGTTCTTC. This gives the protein CAISESGTIINEQFF.

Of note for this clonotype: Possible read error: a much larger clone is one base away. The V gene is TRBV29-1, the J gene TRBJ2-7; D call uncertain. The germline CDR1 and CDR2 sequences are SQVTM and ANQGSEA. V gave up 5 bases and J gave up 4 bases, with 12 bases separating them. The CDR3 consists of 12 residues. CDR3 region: CSVHSAQYEQYF. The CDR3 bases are TGCAGCGTTCACAGCGCCCAGTACGAGCAGTACTTC.

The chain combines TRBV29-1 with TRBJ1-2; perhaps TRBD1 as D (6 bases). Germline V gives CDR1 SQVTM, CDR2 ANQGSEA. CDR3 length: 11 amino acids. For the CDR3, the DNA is TGCGGTATCGAGGGGGGCTATGGCTACACCTTC. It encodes CGIEGGYGYTF.

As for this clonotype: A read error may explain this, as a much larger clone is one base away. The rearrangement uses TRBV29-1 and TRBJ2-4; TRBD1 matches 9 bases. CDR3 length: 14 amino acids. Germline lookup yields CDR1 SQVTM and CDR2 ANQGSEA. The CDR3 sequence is CSVRTGEAKSIQYF. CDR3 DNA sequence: TGCAGCGTCCGGACAGGGGAGGCCAAAAGCATTCAGTACTTC.

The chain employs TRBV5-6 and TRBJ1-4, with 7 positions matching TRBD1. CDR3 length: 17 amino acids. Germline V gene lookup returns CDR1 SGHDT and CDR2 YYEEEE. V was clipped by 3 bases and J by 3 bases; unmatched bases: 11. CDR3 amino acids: CASSSRQGGFANEKLFF. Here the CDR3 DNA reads TGTGCCAGCAGCTCGCGACAGGGAGGTTTTGCTAATGAAAAACTGTTTTTT.

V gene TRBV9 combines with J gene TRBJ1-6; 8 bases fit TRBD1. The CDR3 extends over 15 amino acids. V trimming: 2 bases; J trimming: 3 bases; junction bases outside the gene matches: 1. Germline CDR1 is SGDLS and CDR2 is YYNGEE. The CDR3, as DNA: TGTGCCAGCAGCGTCGGACAGGGCTATAATTCACCCCTCCACTTT. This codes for CASSVGQGYNSPLHF.

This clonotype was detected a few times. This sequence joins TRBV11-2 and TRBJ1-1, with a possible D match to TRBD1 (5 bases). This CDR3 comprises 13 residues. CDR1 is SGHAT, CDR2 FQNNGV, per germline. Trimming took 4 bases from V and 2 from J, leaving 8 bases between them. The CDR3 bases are TGTGCCAGCAGCTATCAGGGAAACACTGAAGCTTTCTTT. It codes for CASSYQGNTEAFF.

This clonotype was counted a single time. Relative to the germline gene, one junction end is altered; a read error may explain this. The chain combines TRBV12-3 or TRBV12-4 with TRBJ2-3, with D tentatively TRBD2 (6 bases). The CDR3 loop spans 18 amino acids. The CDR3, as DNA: TGTGCCAGCAGTCCACCCCTCTGGCTAGCGTCTAGCACAGATATGCAGTATTTT. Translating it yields CASSPPLWLASSTDMQYF.

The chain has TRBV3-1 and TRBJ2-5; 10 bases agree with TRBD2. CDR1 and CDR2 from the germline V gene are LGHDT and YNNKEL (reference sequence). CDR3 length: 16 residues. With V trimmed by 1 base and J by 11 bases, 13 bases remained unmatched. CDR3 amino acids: CASSQVSGGEYNEQYF. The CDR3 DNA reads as TGTGCCAGCAGCCAAGTAAGCGGGGGGGAGTACAATGAGCAGTACTTC.

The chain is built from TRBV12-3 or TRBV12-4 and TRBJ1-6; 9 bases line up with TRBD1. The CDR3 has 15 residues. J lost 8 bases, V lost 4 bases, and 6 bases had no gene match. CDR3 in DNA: TGTGCCAGCAGTTCCTTGGGACAGGGTTATTCACCCCTCCACTTT. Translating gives CASSSLGQGYSPLHF.

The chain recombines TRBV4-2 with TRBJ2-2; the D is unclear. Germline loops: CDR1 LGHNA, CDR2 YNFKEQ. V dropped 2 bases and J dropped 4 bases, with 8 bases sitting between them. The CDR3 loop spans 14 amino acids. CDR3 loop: CASSQSWGTGELFF. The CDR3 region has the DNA TGTGCCAGCAGCCAATCTTGGGGCACCGGGGAGCTGTTTTTT.

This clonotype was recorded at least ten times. Written as DNA, the CDR3 is TGCAGTGCTAGAGATCGGGTCCCGTACAATGAGCAGTTCTTC. It yields the protein CSARDRVPYNEQFF. The rearrangement joins TRBV20-1 to TRBJ2-1, with D hard to call. CDR1 DFQATT and CDR2 SNEGSKA come from the germline V gene (reference sequence). The CDR3 has 14 amino acids. The V end lost 0 bases, the J end lost 4 bases, and 10 bases lay between the germline ends.

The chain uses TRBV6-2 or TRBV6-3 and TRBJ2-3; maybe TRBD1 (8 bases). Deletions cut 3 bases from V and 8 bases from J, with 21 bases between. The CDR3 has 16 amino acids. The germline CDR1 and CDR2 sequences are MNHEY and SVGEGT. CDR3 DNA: TGTGCCAGCAGTTATCTGAGGACAGGGCGCGGGGGTACGCAGTATTTT. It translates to CASSYLRTGRGGTQYF.

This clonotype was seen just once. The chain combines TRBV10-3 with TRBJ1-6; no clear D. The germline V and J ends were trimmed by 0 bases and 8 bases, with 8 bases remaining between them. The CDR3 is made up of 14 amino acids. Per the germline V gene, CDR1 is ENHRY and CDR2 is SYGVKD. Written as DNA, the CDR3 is TGTGCCATCAGTGAGTCGTTTCGAGATTCACCCCTCCACTTT. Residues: CAISESFRDSPLHF.

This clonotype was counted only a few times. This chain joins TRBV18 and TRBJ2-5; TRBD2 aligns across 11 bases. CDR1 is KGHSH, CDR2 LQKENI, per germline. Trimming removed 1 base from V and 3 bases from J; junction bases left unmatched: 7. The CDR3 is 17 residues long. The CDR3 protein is CASSPRGTSGGKETQYF. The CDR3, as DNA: TGTGCCAGCTCACCACGTGGGACTAGCGGCGGGAAAGAGACCCAGTACTTC.

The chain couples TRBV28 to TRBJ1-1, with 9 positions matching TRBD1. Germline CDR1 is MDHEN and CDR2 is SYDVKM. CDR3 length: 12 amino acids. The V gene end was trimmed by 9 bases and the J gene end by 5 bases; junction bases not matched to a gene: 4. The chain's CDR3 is CASRDRETEAFF. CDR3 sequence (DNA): TGTGCCAGTCGGGACAGGGAGACTGAAGCTTTCTTT.

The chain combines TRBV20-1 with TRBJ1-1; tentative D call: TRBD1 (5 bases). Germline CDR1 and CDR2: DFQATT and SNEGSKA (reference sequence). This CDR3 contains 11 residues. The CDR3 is CRADKNTEAFF. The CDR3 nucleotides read TGCAGAGCGGACAAGAACACTGAAGCTTTCTTT.

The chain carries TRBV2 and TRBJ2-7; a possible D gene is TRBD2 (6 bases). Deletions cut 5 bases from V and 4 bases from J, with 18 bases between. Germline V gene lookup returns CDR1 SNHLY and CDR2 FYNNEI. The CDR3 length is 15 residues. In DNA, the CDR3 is TGTGCCAGCAGTTCCCGGGACTTGAGAATTTACGAGCAGTACTTC. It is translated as CASSSRDLRIYEQYF.

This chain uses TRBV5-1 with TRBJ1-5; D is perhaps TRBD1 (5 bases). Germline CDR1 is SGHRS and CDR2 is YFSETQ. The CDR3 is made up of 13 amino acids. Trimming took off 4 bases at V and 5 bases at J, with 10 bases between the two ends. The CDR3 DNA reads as TGCGCCAGCAGCCCAATGACAGATCAGCCCCAGCATTTT. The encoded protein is CASSPMTDQPQHF.

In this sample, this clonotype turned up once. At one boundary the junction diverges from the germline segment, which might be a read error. The CDR3 reads CNAGRTSKGTQYF. The CDR3 DNA sequence: TGCAATGCTGGAAGGACTAGCAAGGGGACCCAGTACTTC. This chain links TRBV20-1 with TRBJ2-7, with 8 bases fitting TRBD2. The J call is uncertain, as TRBJ2-5 better fits the DNA end. Germline CDR1 reads DFQATT; CDR2 reads SNEGSKA (reference sequence). The CDR3 extends over 13 amino acids.